This passage covers 2 T cell receptor beta chains from one sample sequenced in a study of shared clonotypes between healthy human individuals. Measured with immunoSEQ multiplex PCR; TCRdb has only the in-frame clones, and not every one. This sample has approximately 320,000 clones, with around 90% found just once. Material for sequencing was memory CD8+ T cells sorted from blood. Subset noted: CD45RO+ cells pooled with CCR7-negative TemRA cells. Source of these receptors: a young man in good health.

This clone came up once. This chain links TRBV27 with TRBJ1-2; D ambiguous. Trimming left V 2 bases short and J 4 bases short, with 8 bases between. The V gene's germline CDR1 is MNHEY and CDR2 SMNVEV (reference sequence). The length of the CDR3 is 13 residues. CDR3 region: CASSLGQTYGYTF. CDR3 nucleotides: TGTGCCAGCAGTTTAGGGCAGACCTATGGCTACACCTTC.

The rearrangement joins TRBV4-1 to TRBJ1-5, with D hard to call. V shed 1 base and J shed 8 bases, with 18 bases lying between them. The CDR3 covers 16 residues. CDR1 MGHRA and CDR2 YSYEKL come from the germline V gene. The CDR3 DNA sequence: TGCGCCAGCAGCCAAGTGTTCAGGTCCCCTCTAGAGCCCCAGCATTTT. Amino acids: CASSQVFRSPLEPQHF.